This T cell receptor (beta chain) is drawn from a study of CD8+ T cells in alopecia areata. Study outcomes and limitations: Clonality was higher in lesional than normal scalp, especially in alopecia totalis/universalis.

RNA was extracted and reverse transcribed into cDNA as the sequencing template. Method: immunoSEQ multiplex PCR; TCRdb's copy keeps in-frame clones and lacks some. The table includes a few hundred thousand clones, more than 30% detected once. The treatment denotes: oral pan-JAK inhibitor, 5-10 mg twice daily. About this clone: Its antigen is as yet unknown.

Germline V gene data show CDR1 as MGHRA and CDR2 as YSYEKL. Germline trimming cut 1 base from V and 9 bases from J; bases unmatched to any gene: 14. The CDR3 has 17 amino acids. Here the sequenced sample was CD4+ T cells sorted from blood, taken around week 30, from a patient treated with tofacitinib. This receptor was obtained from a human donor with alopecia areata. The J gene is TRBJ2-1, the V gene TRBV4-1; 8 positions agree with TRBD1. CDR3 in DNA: TGCGCCAGCAGCCAAGCTCGGCGGACAGGGATCTGGGGTGAGCAGTTCTTC. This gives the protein CASSQARRTGIWGEQFF.